This T cell receptor (beta chain) originates from a study of blood T cell repertoires in COVID-19. V lost 1 base and J lost 5, with 12 bases in between. The CDR3 runs to 16 residues. Per the germline V gene, CDR1 is SEHNR and CDR2 is FQNEAQ (reference sequence). Original analysis: For nucleated cells, counts were estimated from reference gene primer amplification. Using immunoSEQ multiplex PCR, the repertoire was profiled, and TCRdb retains in-frame clones only, with some absent. The DNA was the basis for D and trimming; V, J and clone size are from that table. The sample holds some 220,000 clones, roughly 84% seen once.

This sequence joins TRBV7-9 and TRBJ1-6; tentative D call: TRBD1 (5 bases). This sequence was found in a woman at least 80 years old with active or convalescent COVID-19. The sample comprised peripheral blood. CDR3 in DNA: TGTGCCAGCAGCTTAGGGCAGGGAATGAATAATTCACCCCTCCACTTT. Amino acids: CASSLGQGMNNSPLHF.